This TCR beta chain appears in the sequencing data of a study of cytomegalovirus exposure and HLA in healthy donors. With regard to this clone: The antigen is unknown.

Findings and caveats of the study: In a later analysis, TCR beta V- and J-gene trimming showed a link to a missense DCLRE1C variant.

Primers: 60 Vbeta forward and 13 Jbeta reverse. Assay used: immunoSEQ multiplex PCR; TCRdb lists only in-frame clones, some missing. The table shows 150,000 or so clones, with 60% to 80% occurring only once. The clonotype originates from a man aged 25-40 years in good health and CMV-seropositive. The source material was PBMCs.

This chain's CDR3 is CASSIVVGQASEAFF. The CDR3 bases are TGTGCCAGTAGTATAGTGGTTGGACAGGCCTCCGAAGCTTTCTTT. The gene calls are TRBV19 and TRBJ1-1; 7 bases are a match to TRBD1. CDR3 length equals 15 residues. In germline, CDR1 is LNHDA, CDR2 SQIVND (reference sequence). The V and J ends lost 1 base and 8 bases, in that order; junction bases with no gene match: 10. The full variable domain, rest sourced from reference TRBV19 and TRBJ1-1, is DGGITQSPKYLFRKEGQNVTLSCEQNLNHDAMYWYRQDPGQGLRLIYYSQIVNDFQKGDIAEGYSVSREKKESFPLTVTSAQKNPTAFYLCASSIVVGQASEAFFGQGTRLTVV.